This passage covers 27 T cell receptor beta chains from one sample sequenced in a study of cytomegalovirus exposure and HLA in healthy donors. Sequencing used immunoSEQ multiplex PCR; TCRdb keeps in-frame clones, though not all of them. The table has around 200,000 clones, about three quarters seen once. The sample was PBMCs. Every receptor here comes from a woman in her twenties or thirties in good health and CMV-seronegative.

The chain links TRBV6-5 to TRBJ2-7; D is undetermined. The CDR3 has 13 residues. Germline V gene data show CDR1 as MNHEY and CDR2 as SVGAGI. Deletions cut 6 bases from V and 3 bases from J, with 12 bases between. The CDR3 spells CASRPYVDYEQYF. The CDR3 DNA reads TGTGCCAGCAGACCCTATGTCGACTACGAGCAGTACTTC.

The chain employs TRBV6-1 and TRBJ1-2; D perhaps matches TRBD1 (5 bases). The CDR3 consists of 13 residues. With 5 bases removed from V and 4 bases from J, the gap between germline ends came to 11 bases. Germline loops: CDR1 MNHNS, CDR2 SASEGT. The CDR3 loop reads CASSRSDSYGYTF. The CDR3 DNA follows: TGTGCCAGCAGTCGAAGTGACAGCTATGGCTACACCTTC.

This clone is a singleton in its sample. The same CDR3 arises from other DNA sequences in this sample as well. V gene TRBV6-5 combines with J gene TRBJ2-7; 10 bases are a match to TRBD2. Germline assignment: CDR1 MNHEY and CDR2 SVGAGI. V was pared by 2 bases and J by 5 bases, with 6 bases of the junction left unmatched. This CDR3 contains 15 residues. The CDR3 DNA sequence: TGTGCCAGCAGTTACCCCAGCGGGGGGGACGACGAGCAGTACTTC. Translated, it gives CASSYPSGGDDEQYF.

In this sample, this clone turned up once. V gene TRBV7-2 combines with J gene TRBJ2-7; TRBD2 is a possible D gene (5 bases). Germline CDR1 SGHTA, CDR2 FQGNSA. This CDR3 comprises 13 residues. V gave up 5 bases and J gave up 6 bases, with 14 bases separating them. This CDR3 is CASSADFRSEQYF. CDR3 coding DNA: TGTGCCAGCAGCGCGGACTTCCGCTCCGAGCAGTACTTC.

In this sample, this clone turned up once. V usage is TRBV5-1 and J usage is TRBJ2-1; D gene uncertain. The V gene's germline CDR1 is SGHRS and CDR2 YFSETQ. This CDR3 has 11 residues. V gave up 3 bases and J gave up 9 bases, with 7 bases separating them. The CDR3 coding sequence is TGCGCCAGCAGCTCCTCCGGTGAGCAGTTCTTC. Protein product: CASSSSGEQFF.

The chain combines TRBV5-4 with TRBJ1-4, with unresolved D. This CDR3 comprises 14 residues. CDR1 is SGHNT and CDR2 is YYREEE in the germline V gene (reference sequence). V was shortened by 4 bases and J by 0 bases, with 7 bases between the two germline ends. CDR3 bases: TGTGCCAGCAGCCAGGAGGCAACTAATGAAAAACTGTTTTTT. Amino acids: CASSQEATNEKLFF.

The chain links TRBV30 to TRBJ1-5; 7 nucleotides agree with TRBD1. V lost 3 bases, J lost 6 bases, and 11 bases stayed unmatched. Looked up from germline, CDR1 is GTSNPN and CDR2 is SVGIG (reference sequence). This CDR3 is 15 amino acids long. Written as DNA, the CDR3 is TGTGCCTGGAGCCCCCCAGGGGGAAAGACTCAGCCCCAGCATTTT. It encodes CAWSPPGGKTQPQHF.

The J gene is TRBJ1-1, the V gene TRBV25-1; 7 bases match TRBD1. Losses at the gene ends were 4 bases for V and 1 base for J; bases not matched to a gene: 6. Germline assignment: CDR1 MGHDK and CDR2 SYGVNS. This CDR3 has 15 amino acids. Here the CDR3 DNA reads TGTGCCAGCAGTGGCCGACAGGGAGCGAACACTGAAGCTTTCTTT. Amino acids: CASSGRQGANTEAFF.

The V gene is TRBV11-2, the J gene TRBJ2-7, with D perhaps TRBD1 (6 bases). CDR3 length: 14 residues. V shed 7 bases and J shed 6 bases, with 19 bases lying between them. From germline, CDR1 is SGHAT and CDR2 FQNNGV. Here the CDR3 DNA reads TGTGCCAGCAACGTAAGGGGGACAAGCGTCGAGCAGTACTTC. It codes for CASNVRGTSVEQYF.

This chain joins TRBV28 and TRBJ2-7; 7 nucleotides match TRBD1. The J segment lost 2 bases and the V segment lost 8 bases, leaving 3 bases of the junction unmatched. The CDR3 sequence is 12 residues long. In germline, CDR1 is MDHEN, CDR2 SYDVKM. The CDR3 spells CASRQGAYEQYF. DNA of the CDR3: TGTGCCAGCCGACAGGGTGCCTACGAGCAGTACTTC.

This rearrangement joins TRBV12-5 to TRBJ2-3; D is perhaps TRBD2 (6 bases). The CDR3 length is 17 residues. The germline V gene has CDR1 LGHNT and CDR2 FRNRAP. Trimming shortened V by 2 bases and J by 8 bases, and 23 bases separated the two germline ends. CDR3 bases: TGTGCTAGTGGTTTGCACTTCGGGAGCGATGATGGCGGTACGCAGTATTTT. Encoded protein: CASGLHFGSDDGGTQYF.

V and J are TRBV30 and TRBJ1-5, with no clear D. The V gene's germline CDR1 is GTSNPN and CDR2 SVGIG (reference sequence). V lost 0 bases and J lost 5, with 8 bases in between. This CDR3 region has 13 residues. Here the CDR3 DNA reads TGTGCCTGGAGTGTACGAGCGGATCAGCCCCAGCATTTT. Its protein product is CAWSVRADQPQHF.

V and J are TRBV7-2 and TRBJ2-7, with D possibly matching TRBD2 (6 bases). Germline CDR1 is SGHTA and CDR2 is FQGNSA. This CDR3 is built from 14 residues. V dropped 1 base and J dropped 3 bases, with 10 bases sitting between them. The CDR3 region is CASSLGLVSYEQYF. CDR3 DNA sequence: TGTGCCAGCAGCTTAGGACTAGTAAGCTACGAGCAGTACTTC. The full variable domain, rest sourced from reference TRBV7-2 and TRBJ2-7, is GAGVSQSPSNKVTEKGKDVELRCDPISGHTALYWYRQSLGQGLEFLIYFQGNSAPDKSGLPSDRFSAERTGGSVSTLTIQRTQQEDSAVYLCASSLGLVSYEQYFGPGTRLTVT.

This clone was recorded a few times. V and J are TRBV29-1 and TRBJ1-2; 8 bases align to TRBD1. The CDR3 spans 14 residues. Germline-derived CDR1 and CDR2 are SQVTM and ANQGSEA. V shed 1 base, J shed 7 bases, and the junction held 8 bases outside the gene matches. CDR3 DNA sequence: TGCAGCGTTGAAGTCAGAGGACAGGGAGCTGGCTACACCTTC. Translated, it gives CSVEVRGQGAGYTF.

The gene calls are TRBV28 and TRBJ2-2; 11 nucleotides line up with TRBD2. Germline V gives CDR1 MDHEN, CDR2 SYDVKM. Trimming took 4 bases from V and 0 from J; bases not matched to a gene: 1. This CDR3 contains 16 residues. Here the CDR3 DNA reads TGTGCCAGCAGTTCTAGCGGGGGGCCGAACACCGGGGAGCTGTTTTTT. It is translated as CASSSSGGPNTGELFF.

The chain links TRBV5-6 to TRBJ1-1, with D unclear. The CDR3 is 16 residues long. CDR1 is SGHDT, CDR2 YYEEEE, per germline. V lost 4 bases to trimming and J lost 0 bases, with 16 bases between them. CDR3 nucleotide sequence: TGTGCCAGCAGCCGGAGGTCAGCAACAATGAACACTGAAGCTTTCTTT. This gives the protein CASSRRSATMNTEAFF. The full variable domain, its missing parts supplied by reference TRBV5-6 and TRBJ1-1, is DAGVTQSPTHLIKTRGQQVTLRCSPKSGHDTVSWYQQALGQGPQFIFQYYEEEERQRGNFPDRFSGHQFPNYSSELNVNALLLGDSALYLCASSRRSATMNTEAFFGQGTRLTVV.

J is TRBJ2-1 and V is TRBV19; TRBD2 aligns across 12 bases. CDR3 size: 15 residues. With V trimmed by 6 bases and J by 15 bases, 15 bases remained unmatched. Germline loops: CDR1 LNHDA, CDR2 SQIVND (reference sequence). The CDR3 sequence is CASRLAGGPLGRPFF. CDR3 DNA sequence: TGTGCCAGTAGACTAGCGGGGGGACCCCTAGGTCGGCCGTTCTTC.

The chain has TRBV5-4 and TRBJ1-3; 9 nucleotides align to TRBD1. Per the germline V gene, CDR1 is SGHNT and CDR2 is YYREEE (reference sequence). The CDR3 is 15 amino acids. The ends lost 4 bases at V and 3 bases at J; junction bases unmatched: 5. Written as DNA, the CDR3 is TGTGCCAGCAGCCGAATGGACAGGGGTGGAAACACCATATATTTT. The encoded protein is CASSRMDRGGNTIYF.

This clone was recorded a few times. The chain recombines TRBV27 with TRBJ1-6; 8 bases are shared with TRBD1. V lost 6 bases to trimming and J lost 14 bases; unmatched junction nucleotides: 12. The germline V gene has CDR1 MNHEY and CDR2 SMNVEV (reference sequence). The CDR3 runs to 14 residues. The CDR3 loop reads CASREDRDPSALHF. Here the CDR3 DNA reads TGTGCCAGCAGGGAGGACAGGGACCCGTCGGCCCTCCACTTT.

This clone has just a few counts. The chain recombines TRBV15 with TRBJ2-3; the match to TRBD2 covers 8 bases. J gave up 4 bases and V 1 base, and 7 bases lay outside the gene matches. The CDR3 has 16 amino acids. Germline V lookup: CDR1 LNHNV, CDR2 YYDKDF (reference sequence). For the CDR3, the DNA is TGTGCCACCAGCAGAGGCAGCGGGGGAGGCCCAGATACGCAGTATTTT. Translation: CATSRGSGGGPDTQYF.

The rearrangement links TRBV28 to TRBJ2-3, with a tentative D call TRBD1 (6 bases). CDR3 size: 14 residues. Germline V CDR1 and CDR2: MDHEN, SYDVKM. Trimming removed 6 bases from V and 4 bases from J, with 14 bases in between. The CDR3 nucleotides read TGTGCCAGCAGCCGGGACATTTTGGCAGATACGCAGTATTTT. This encodes CASSRDILADTQYF. Using reference TRBV28 and TRBJ2-3 for the parts outside the CDR3, the full variable domain is DVKVTQSSRYLVKRTGEKVFLECVQDMDHENMFWYRQDPGLGLRLIYFSYDVKMKEKGDIPEGYSVSREKKERFSLILESASTNQTSMYLCASSRDILADTQYFGPGTRLTVL.

The rearrangement links TRBV11-2 to TRBJ2-7; TRBD2 aligns across 9 bases. V trimming: 5 bases; J trimming: 2 bases; junction bases outside the gene matches: 7. There are 15 residues in the CDR3. Germline CDR1 is SGHAT and CDR2 is FQNNGV. The CDR3 is CASSHGTSKTYEQYF. Written as DNA, the CDR3 is TGTGCCAGCAGCCATGGGACTAGCAAGACCTACGAGCAGTACTTC.

V gene TRBV15 combines with J gene TRBJ2-1, with TRBD2 matching 9 bases. Trimming took 3 bases from V and 6 from J; bases not matched to a gene: 9. Germline V gene data show CDR1 as LNHNV and CDR2 as YYDKDF (reference sequence). The CDR3 consists of 16 residues. The CDR3 region has the DNA TGTGCCACCAGCAGGGATAGCGGGAGCGGCAGCAATGAGCAGTTCTTC. Residues: CATSRDSGSGSNEQFF.

This clone occurred once. The chain employs TRBV6-5 and TRBJ2-7; 8 bases match TRBD1. The CDR3 extends over 13 amino acids. Germline V gene data show CDR1 as MNHEY and CDR2 as SVGAGI. V dropped 7 bases and J dropped 3; count of bases not matched to a gene: 5. The CDR3 region is CASNRTGNYEQYF. The CDR3 DNA reads as TGTGCCAGCAATAGGACAGGGAACTACGAGCAGTACTTC.

This clone has more than one count but fewer than ten. This chain uses TRBV5-1 with TRBJ1-2; maybe TRBD1 (5 bases). There are 15 residues in the CDR3. The germline gives CDR1 SGHRS, CDR2 YFSETQ. V lost 0 bases to trimming and J lost 4 bases, with 13 bases between them. The CDR3 bases are TGCGCCAGCAGCTTGGACAGGCCTCTTGCCTATGGCTACACCTTC. The encoded protein is CASSLDRPLAYGYTF.

The chain recombines TRBV6-5 with TRBJ1-2; 8 positions agree with TRBD1. V gave up 0 bases and J gave up 4 bases; unmatched junction bases: 7. The CDR3 runs to 16 residues. Germline CDR1 reads MNHEY; CDR2 reads SVGAGI. The CDR3 here is CASSYSKGQVIYGYTF. The DNA of the CDR3 is TGTGCCAGCAGTTACTCCAAGGGACAGGTGATCTATGGCTACACCTTC.

This chain joins TRBV9 and TRBJ1-2; D is unclear. The CDR3 sequence is 13 residues long. V was cut by 0 bases and J by 7 bases, with 10 bases left in between. From germline, CDR1 is SGDLS and CDR2 YYNGEE. DNA for the CDR3: TGTGCCAGCAGCGTAGATGCCCGCGGTGGCTACACCTTC. Translated, it gives CASSVDARGGYTF.